These 22 T cell receptor beta chains were all obtained from the same sample, sequenced in a study of cytomegalovirus exposure and HLA in healthy donors. Profiling relied on immunoSEQ multiplex PCR, and the TCRdb table lists in-frame clones only, not all of them. The profile shows 200,000 to 300,000 clones, roughly 88% of them singletons. Sequencing was carried out using PBMCs. The receptors here all came from a young woman in good health and CMV-seronegative.

The gene calls are TRBV18 and TRBJ2-7; 8 bases line up with TRBD1. Germline values: CDR1 KGHSH, CDR2 LQKENI. The CDR3 runs to 14 residues. J gave up 7 bases and V 2 bases, and 7 bases lay outside the gene matches. The CDR3: CASSPGQGYGEQYF. CDR3 in DNA: TGTGCCAGCTCACCAGGACAGGGATATGGGGAGCAGTACTTC.

A remark on this clone: Other DNA variants within this sample encode the same CDR3. The chain joins TRBV5-6 to TRBJ1-5; D perhaps matches TRBD1 (5 bases). Trimming cost V 0 bases and J 7 bases, with 11 bases left between them. CDR3 length: 14 amino acids. Looked up from germline, CDR1 is SGHDT and CDR2 is YYEEEE. This CDR3 reads CASSLGQGGQPQHF. In DNA form, the CDR3 reads TGTGCCAGCAGCTTGGGTCAGGGAGGGCAGCCCCAGCATTTT.

This clone has just one count. The chain has TRBV9 and TRBJ2-1; 13 nucleotides agree with TRBD2. V shed 3 bases and J 0 bases; nucleotides not matched to a gene: 12. This CDR3 is built from 20 residues. The germline CDR1 and CDR2 sequences are SGDLS and YYNGEE. The CDR3 is CASSERGLAGTTSSYNEQFF. As DNA, the CDR3 is TGTGCCAGCAGCGAAAGGGGACTAGCGGGAACCACAAGCTCCTACAATGAGCAGTTCTTC.

Only a few counts were recorded for this clone. The chain has TRBV4-1 and TRBJ2-5; 8 nucleotides line up with TRBD1. This CDR3 is built from 14 residues. With 1 base clipped from V and 5 bases from J, the junction kept 3 bases outside the gene matches. Germline CDR1 MGHRA, CDR2 YSYEKL. CDR3 protein: CASSQAGGRETQYF. The CDR3 DNA follows: TGCGCCAGCAGCCAAGCAGGGGGCCGGGAGACCCAGTACTTC.

The CDR3 spells CASSQGGTVSYEQYF. The CDR3 DNA reads as TGCGCCAGCAGCCAAGGGGGAACGGTTAGCTACGAGCAGTACTTC. This sequence joins TRBV4-1 and TRBJ2-7; D gene uncertain. CDR1 and CDR2 (germline): MGHRA, YSYEKL. V was cut by 1 base and J by 3 bases, with 13 bases left in between. The CDR3 totals 15 residues.

V usage is TRBV28 and J usage is TRBJ2-1; maybe TRBD2 (6 bases). Trimming left V 8 bases short and J 12 bases short, with 14 bases between. CDR3 length: 11 amino acids. Germline CDR1 reads MDHEN; CDR2 reads SYDVKM. This chain's CDR3 is CASGMGLGQFF. CDR3 DNA sequence: TGTGCCAGCGGGATGGGACTTGGGCAGTTCTTC.

The chain carries TRBV6-1 and TRBJ1-2, with a weak D call TRBD1 (5 bases). The CDR3 length is 15 residues. Trimming pared 2 bases from V and 5 bases from J, leaving 15 bases between. Germline CDR1 MNHNS, CDR2 SASEGT. The CDR3, as DNA: TGTGCCAGCAGTGAATCGGCAGGAAGGGGTTATGGCTACACCTTC. Its protein product is CASSESAGRGYGYTF.

This clone was counted between two and nine times. The CDR3 sequence is CASMGPDNEQFF. For the CDR3, the DNA is TGTGCCAGCATGGGCCCCGACAATGAGCAGTTCTTC. The chain has TRBV28 and TRBJ2-1; D unclear. CDR1 and CDR2 (germline): MDHEN, SYDVKM. V was pared by 7 bases and J by 5 bases, with 9 bases between. CDR3 length: 12 amino acids.

This chain connects TRBV28 to TRBJ1-5; D perhaps matches TRBD1 (6 bases). Germline CDR1 reads MDHEN; CDR2 reads SYDVKM. V was shortened by 5 bases and J by 3 bases, with 14 bases between the two germline ends. The CDR3 length is 15 residues. The CDR3 sequence is CASSRATGLNQPQHF. The CDR3 nucleotides read TGTGCCAGCAGTAGAGCTACAGGGCTCAATCAGCCCCAGCATTTT.

This clone was counted once. The chain couples TRBV19 to TRBJ2-6, with 8 bases lining up with TRBD1. The CDR3 extends over 18 amino acids. Per germline, CDR1 LNHDA and CDR2 SQIVND (reference sequence). The V segment lost 5 bases and the J segment 1 base; nucleotides outside the gene matches: 10. The CDR3 is CASSGTGGRVSGANVLTF. The CDR3 coding sequence is TGTGCCAGTAGTGGGACAGGAGGTCGTGTTTCTGGGGCCAACGTCCTGACTTTC.

The J gene is TRBJ2-7, the V gene TRBV6-1, with D perhaps TRBD2 (5 bases). Looked up from germline, CDR1 is MNHNS and CDR2 is SASEGT. The CDR3 covers 15 residues. Trimming stripped 1 base from V and 2 bases from J, with 12 bases between. The DNA of the CDR3 is TGTGCCAGCAGTGAAGTGGTAGCGACCGCCTACGAGCAGTACTTC. Amino acids: CASSEVVATAYEQYF.

The gene calls are TRBV19 and TRBJ1-2; TRBD1 aligns across 10 bases. This CDR3 region has 15 residues. Trimming took 3 bases from V and 2 from J; bases not matched to a gene: 3. CDR1 and CDR2 (germline): LNHDA, SQIVND (reference sequence). CDR3 DNA: TGTGCCAGTAGTATCGACAGGGGGCAGAACTATGGCTACACCTTC. Its translation is CASSIDRGQNYGYTF.

The chain is built from TRBV15 and TRBJ2-7; TRBD2 might be the D (5 bases). The CDR3 totals 13 residues. CDR1 is LNHNV, CDR2 YYDKDF, per germline (reference sequence). Trimming pared 3 bases from V and 6 bases from J, leaving 12 bases between. Written as DNA, the CDR3 is TGTGCCACCAGCAGCCCTCTAGCTCCCGAGCAGTACTTC. Protein product: CATSSPLAPEQYF.

The chain links TRBV20-1 to TRBJ2-4, with D unresolved. V was trimmed by 2 bases and J by 5 bases, leaving 4 bases between them. The germline CDR1 and CDR2 sequences are DFQATT and SNEGSKA (reference sequence). The CDR3 extends over 11 amino acids. CDR3 coding DNA: TGCAGTGCTAGACCAGAAAACATTCAGTACTTC. Its protein product is CSARPENIQYF.

The gene calls are TRBV9 and TRBJ1-2; no clear D gene. Trimming shortened V by 4 bases and J by 6 bases, and 13 bases separated the two germline ends. CDR1 is SGDLS, CDR2 YYNGEE, per germline. This CDR3 comprises 13 residues. CDR3 in amino acids: CASSPPAGDGYTF. CDR3 bases: TGTGCCAGCAGCCCCCCGGCGGGCGATGGCTACACCTTC.

The chain has TRBV5-4 and TRBJ1-3, with TRBD1 matching over 7 bases. Germline V gives CDR1 SGHNT, CDR2 YYREEE (reference sequence). This CDR3 has 16 amino acids. With 0 bases clipped from V and 2 bases from J, the junction kept 5 bases outside the gene matches. The CDR3 nucleotides read TGTGCCAGCAGCTTGGCGGGACAGACAACTGGAAACACCATATATTTT. It is translated as CASSLAGQTTGNTIYF.

This clone showed up just a few times. This chain uses TRBV19 with TRBJ2-7; a weak D match, TRBD1 (7 bases). This CDR3 spans 13 amino acids. Germline-derived CDR1 and CDR2 are LNHDA and SQIVND (reference sequence). V lost 7 bases to trimming and J lost 5 bases, with 15 bases between them. The CDR3 sequence is CASTRGAGNEQYF. The CDR3 DNA is TGTGCCAGTACCAGGGGGGCCGGGAACGAGCAGTACTTC.

The J gene is TRBJ2-3, the V gene TRBV13, with a tentative D call TRBD1 (5 bases). Trimming removed 5 bases from V and 0 bases from J, with 12 bases in between. The germline gives CDR1 PRHDT, CDR2 FYEKMQ (reference sequence). This CDR3 spans 15 amino acids. CDR3 region: CASSDRRESTDTQYF. The CDR3 bases are TGTGCCAGCAGCGACCGCAGGGAAAGCACAGATACGCAGTATTTT.

The rearrangement links TRBV4-1 to TRBJ2-7; 14 bases are a match to TRBD2. This CDR3 comprises 18 residues. The ends lost 1 base at V and 3 bases at J; junction bases unmatched: 8. The germline gives CDR1 MGHRA, CDR2 YSYEKL. In DNA, the CDR3 is TGCGCCAGCAGCCAAGGACTAGCGGGAGGGAGTGCCTACTACGAGCAGTACTTC. Translation: CASSQGLAGGSAYYEQYF.

This chain uses TRBV2 with TRBJ2-1; D not certain. Trimming took 8 bases from V and 6 from J, leaving 20 bases between them. CDR1 is SNHLY, CDR2 FYNNEI, per germline. This CDR3 comprises 15 residues. CDR3 residues: CASHPISATSNEQFF. In nucleotides, the CDR3 is TGTGCCAGCCATCCCATATCGGCTACGAGCAATGAGCAGTTCTTC.

This chain's CDR3 is CASSATGGGGYTF. The CDR3 coding sequence is TGTGCCAGCAGTGCCACAGGGGGCGGGGGCTACACCTTC. The chain is built from TRBV6-1 and TRBJ1-2; 9 bases match TRBD1. The CDR3 is made up of 13 amino acids. CDR1 MNHNS and CDR2 SASEGT come from the germline V gene. J gave up 8 bases and V 4 bases, and 5 bases lay outside the gene matches.

This clone was seen a single time. This chain connects TRBV7-6 to TRBJ2-5; 11 bases line up with TRBD2. The CDR3 spans 16 residues. Germline CDR1 reads SGHVS; CDR2 reads FNYEAQ. The V and J ends lost 2 bases and 3 bases, in that order; junction bases with no gene match: 5. The CDR3 DNA reads as TGTGCCAGCAGCTTAACGGCTAGCGGGAGGAAAGAGACCCAGTACTTC. As protein: CASSLTASGRKETQYF.